These T cell receptor beta chains were read from a single sample in a study of blood T cell repertoires in COVID-19. Data came from immunoSEQ multiplex PCR; TCRdb stores just in-frame clones and leaves some out. Of roughly 40,000 clones in the sample, 89% were seen once. Sequencing was done on a sample of peripheral blood. These TCRs come from a human donor in a cohort sampled during active COVID-19. CDR3s include the opening cysteine and the closing phenylalanine or tryptophan. Fields, in order: clone size, J gene, V gene, D gene, CDR3 protein, CDR3 DNA. A D gene is named only where the DNA matches it firmly. The size field is filled for only some rows; it gives once, few, many or a size class.

>NA|TRBJ1-2|TRBV12-5|TRBD1
CALVGTGKGERYGYTF
TGTGCCCTAGTCGGGACAGGGAAGGGGGAGCGCTATGGCTACACCTTC
>NA|TRBJ2-6|TRBV2|NA
CASSGGDSSGANVLTF
TGTGCCAGCAGTGGCGGCGACAGCTCTGGGGCCAACGTCCTGACTTTC
>NA|TRBJ2-2|TRBV7-2|TRBD2
CASSSSGRGELFF
TGTGCCAGCAGCTCTAGCGGGAGGGGGGAGCTGTTTTTT
>NA|TRBJ1-6|TRBV6-5|NA
CASSYSNFGSPLHF
TGTGCCAGCAGTTACTCGAACTTTGGTTCACCCCTCCACTTT
>once|TRBJ2-7|TRBV9|TRBD2
CASRPGTSANEQYF
TGTGCCAGCAGACCCGGGACTAGCGCCAACGAGCAGTACTTC
>NA|TRBJ2-3|TRBV6-1|TRBD2
CASSEVSGGLDTQYF
TGTGCCAGCAGTGAAGTTAGCGGGGGATTAGATACGCAGTATTTT
>NA|TRBJ1-4|TRBV11-2|TRBD1
CASSSTGDGKLFF
TGTGCCAGCAGCTCTACAGGGGACGGAAAACTGTTTTTT
>once|TRBJ1-2|TRBV19|TRBD1
CASSIARTGRGGYTF
TGTGCCAGTAGTATAGCCCGGACAGGAAGGGGGGGCTACACCTTC
>NA|TRBJ2-7|TRBV7-6|TRBD2
CASSSSGSYEQYF
TGTGCCAGCAGCTCTAGCGGGAGCTACGAGCAGTACTTC
>once|TRBJ1-2|TRBV12-3/TRBV12-4|NA
CASRPDRIQGYTF
TGTGCCAGCAGGCCTGACAGGATACAAGGCTACACCTTC
>NA|TRBJ2-3|TRBV4-3|NA
CASSQAAGDTQYF
TGCGCCAGCAGCCAAGCCGCGGGGGATACGCAGTATTTT
>NA|TRBJ1-1|TRBV10-3|TRBD1
CAISEGDRGGEAFF
TGTGCCATCAGTGAGGGGGACAGGGGGGGTGAAGCTTTCTTT
>NA|TRBJ1-1|TRBV7-8|NA
CASQTYEAFF
TGTGCCAGTCAGACTTATGAAGCTTTCTTT
>NA|TRBJ2-3|TRBV7-9|TRBD2
CASSPPGLAGVADTQYF
TGTGCCAGCAGCCCGCCGGGACTAGCGGGAGTGGCAGATACGCAGTATTTT
>NA|TRBJ1-1|TRBV5-6|NA
CASTRQNPMNTEAFF
TGTGCCAGCACCCGACAGAACCCGATGAACACTGAAGCTTTCTTT
>NA|TRBJ2-1|TRBV9|NA
CASSEGGPYNEQFF
TGTGCCAGCAGCGAGGGGGGGCCCTACAATGAGCAGTTCTTC
>few|TRBJ1-6|TRBV7-8|TRBD1
CASSSPFQGANSPLHF
TGTGCCAGCAGCTCGCCGTTCCAGGGGGCAAATTCACCCCTCCACTTT
>NA|TRBJ1-3|TRBV29-1|NA
CSVAGVAGNTIYF
TGCAGCGTCGCGGGTGTCGCTGGAAACACCATATATTTT
>NA|TRBJ2-3|TRBV18|NA
CASSPSFSVTDTQYF
TGTGCCAGCTCACCTAGCTTCTCAGTGACAGATACGCAGTATTTT
>NA|TRBJ2-7|TRBV5-1|NA
CASSGSSYEQYF
TGCGCCAGCAGCGGTAGCTCCTACGAGCAGTACTTC
>NA|TRBJ2-1|TRBV10-3|NA
CAISESGGASYNEQFF
TGTGCCATCAGTGAGTCGGGTGGGGCCTCCTACAATGAGCAGTTCTTC
>NA|TRBJ1-6|TRBV7-2|NA
CASRPLISYNSPLHF
TGTGCCAGCAGGCCACTTATTTCCTATAATTCACCCCTCCACTTT
>NA|TRBJ2-1|TRBV5-1|NA
CASSLGFGEDEQFF
TGCGCCAGCAGCTTGGGATTCGGGGAGGATGAGCAGTTCTTC
>NA|TRBJ2-1|TRBV7-2|TRBD1
CASSLAATGYNEQFF
TGTGCCAGCAGCTTAGCCGCGACAGGGTACAATGAGCAGTTCTTC
>NA|TRBJ2-5|TRBV11-2|NA
CASSLRETQYF
TGTGCCAGCAGCCTTCGGGAGACCCAGTACTTC
>NA|TRBJ2-7|TRBV4-2|NA
CASSPGFAGTISYEQYF
TGTGCCAGCAGCCCCGGGTTCGCGGGAACTATCTCCTACGAGCAGTACTTC
>NA|TRBJ1-2|TRBV5-4|NA
CASRVRGYEGNGYTF
TGTGCCAGCAGGGTTAGGGGGTATGAGGGGAATGGCTACACCTTC
>NA|TRBJ2-4|TRBV3-1/TRBV3-2|NA
CASSQGAQNIQYF
TGTGCCAGCAGCCAAGGGGCCCAAAACATTCAGTACTTC
>once|TRBJ1-4|TRBV29-1|TRBD1
CSARTGNGKLFF
TGCAGCGCCAGGACAGGGAACGGAAAACTGTTTTTT
>NA|TRBJ1-5|TRBV2|NA
CASLREGQPQHF
TGCGCCAGCTTAAGGGAGGGTCAGCCCCAGCATTTT
>NA|TRBJ2-3|TRBV4-2|TRBD2
CASSQEVRGGGARDTQYF
TGTGCCAGCAGCCAAGAGGTCCGAGGCGGGGGGGCCAGAGATACGCAGTATTTT
>NA|TRBJ2-1|TRBV5-1|NA
CASSLEAGSYNEQFF
TGCGCCAGCAGCTTGGAGGCGGGGTCCTACAATGAGCAGTTCTTC
>NA|TRBJ2-7|TRBV5-1|TRBD1
CASSAGQGYEQYF
TGCGCCAGCAGCGCCGGACAGGGATACGAGCAGTACTTC
>NA|TRBJ2-7|TRBV14|TRBD1
CASSQRGQGYEQYF
TGTGCCAGCAGCCAACGAGGACAGGGGTACGAGCAGTACTTC
>NA|TRBJ2-1|TRBV2|TRBD2
CASNERGGGYNEQFF
TGTGCCAGCAATGAGCGGGGGGGCGGCTACAATGAGCAGTTCTTC
>NA|TRBJ2-6|TRBV24-1|NA
CATSDSRGSGANVLTF
TGTGCCACCAGTGATTCACGGGGCTCTGGGGCCAACGTCCTGACTTTC
>NA|TRBJ2-1|TRBV2|NA
CASSDHTSRVEQFF
TGTGCCAGCAGTGACCACACTAGCCGGGTTGAGCAGTTCTTC
>NA|TRBJ2-7|TRBV7-9|NA
CASSLGRLYGEQYF
TGTGCCAGCAGCTTAGGCCGACTTTACGGCGAGCAGTACTTC
>NA|TRBJ2-2|TRBV15|NA
CATSPARMNTGELFF
TGTGCCACCAGCCCGGCTAGGATGAACACCGGGGAGCTGTTTTTT
>NA|TRBJ2-4|TRBV10-2|NA
CASRDLSLAKNIQYF
TGCGCCAGCAGGGACTTATCGCTAGCCAAAAACATTCAGTACTTC
>NA|TRBJ1-1|TRBV4-2|NA
CASSQGAEADTEAFF
TGTGCCAGCAGCCAGGGGGCTGAGGCGGACACTGAAGCTTTCTTT
>NA|TRBJ1-3|TRBV11-2|TRBD1
CASSPGGLGSGNTIYF
TGTGCCAGCAGCCCAGGGGGTTTGGGCTCTGGAAACACCATATATTTT
>NA|TRBJ2-5|TRBV6-2/TRBV6-3|NA
CASSYGSIDQYF
TGTGCCAGCAGTTACGGTAGTATCGACCAGTACTTC
>NA|TRBJ2-1|TRBV5-1|TRBD2
CASSSLAGGRNEQFF
TGCGCCAGCAGCTCTTTAGCGGGAGGACGCAATGAGCAGTTCTTC
>NA|TRBJ2-5|TRBV2|TRBD1
CASSRQGVETQYF
TGTGCCAGCAGTCGACAGGGGGTCGAGACCCAGTACTTC
>NA|TRBJ1-2|TRBV9|TRBD1
CASSASRGTETNYGYTF
TGTGCCAGCAGCGCGAGCCGCGGGACAGAGACTAACTATGGCTACACCTTC
>NA|TRBJ1-2|TRBV3-1/TRBV3-2|TRBD1
CASTLDRVGNYGYTF
TGTGCCAGCACCCTGGACAGGGTAGGGAACTATGGCTACACCTTC
>NA|TRBJ1-6|TRBV4-1|TRBD1
CASSRRDRDDSPLHF
TGCGCCAGCAGCCGCCGGGACAGGGACGATTCACCCCTCCACTTT
>NA|TRBJ2-3|TRBV3-1/TRBV3-2|TRBD2
CASSQTVGSPSGSLDTQYF
TGTGCCAGCAGCCAAACGGTTGGGTCCCCTAGCGGCTCCCTCGATACGCAGTATTTT
>NA|TRBJ1-2|TRBV24-1|TRBD1
CATSDAGTGSGYTF
TGTGCCACCAGTGATGCCGGGACAGGGTCTGGCTACACCTTC